These T cell receptor beta chains were read from a single sample in a study of blood T cell repertoires in COVID-19. Only in-frame clones appear in the TCRdb table, and some are missing; sequencing was by immunoSEQ multiplex PCR. The sample has some 130,000 clones, 85% seen once. Sequencing was done on a sample of peripheral blood. These receptors were collected from a human donor in a cohort sampled during active COVID-19. The CDR3 runs from the conserved cysteine through the conserved F or W. The order of the fields is D gene, V gene, clone size, J gene, CDR3 protein, CDR3 DNA. The D gene is left open where the match is weak. Part of the rows lack a size; the others show once, few, many or a class for expanded clones.

D gene: TRBD1
V gene: TRBV27
clone size: -
J gene: TRBJ1-6
CDR3 protein: CASSPETGNSPLHF
CDR3 DNA: TGTGCCAGCAGTCCCGAGACAGGGAATTCACCCCTCCACTTT

D gene: TRBD1
V gene: TRBV15
clone size: -
J gene: TRBJ1-6
CDR3 protein: CATSRRDRAGSPLHF
CDR3 DNA: TGTGCCACCAGCAGGAGGGACAGGGCCGGTTCACCCCTCCACTTT

D gene: -
V gene: TRBV11-3
clone size: once
J gene: TRBJ2-1
CDR3 protein: CASSLARTAQFF
CDR3 DNA: TGTGCCAGCAGCTTAGCTCGGACAGCCCAGTTCTTC

D gene: -
V gene: TRBV7-8
clone size: -
J gene: TRBJ2-2
CDR3 protein: CASGTAAGAFTGELFF
CDR3 DNA: TGTGCCAGCGGTACGGCGGCGGGGGCCTTCACCGGGGAGCTGTTTTTT

D gene: TRBD1
V gene: TRBV6-1
clone size: -
J gene: TRBJ2-2
CDR3 protein: CASSVGQGGINTGELFF
CDR3 DNA: TGTGCCAGCAGTGTTGGACAGGGGGGGATTAACACCGGGGAGCTGTTTTTT

D gene: TRBD2
V gene: TRBV9
clone size: once
J gene: TRBJ2-3
CDR3 protein: CASSVSPGIRGGGTDTQYF
CDR3 DNA: TGTGCCAGCAGCGTCTCCCCAGGGATCCGGGGGGGAGGCACAGATACGCAGTATTTT

D gene: -
V gene: TRBV4-1
clone size: -
J gene: TRBJ1-1
CDR3 protein: CASSQTDGQHWNTEAFF
CDR3 DNA: TGCGCCAGCAGCCAGACAGACGGACAGCACTGGAACACTGAAGCTTTCTTT

D gene: TRBD1
V gene: TRBV28
clone size: -
J gene: TRBJ1-1
CDR3 protein: CASSYTGVGTEAFF
CDR3 DNA: TGTGCCAGCAGCTATACAGGGGTGGGCACTGAAGCTTTCTTT

D gene: TRBD2
V gene: TRBV10-1
clone size: -
J gene: TRBJ2-3
CDR3 protein: CASSESSLNIGTSGTDTQYF
CDR3 DNA: TGCGCCAGCAGTGAGTCGTCGTTGAATATAGGGACTAGCGGGACAGATACGCAGTATTTT

D gene: -
V gene: TRBV27
clone size: -
J gene: TRBJ1-3
CDR3 protein: CASSFLPLGVGNTIYF
CDR3 DNA: TGTGCCAGCAGTTTCCTCCCTCTAGGGGTTGGAAACACCATATATTTT

D gene: -
V gene: TRBV29-1
clone size: -
J gene: TRBJ1-2
CDR3 protein: CSAGGLGQNYGYTF
CDR3 DNA: TGCAGCGCCGGAGGGCTCGGACAAAACTATGGCTACACCTTC

D gene: -
V gene: TRBV12-3/TRBV12-4
clone size: few
J gene: TRBJ1-1
CDR3 protein: CASSLGGREAFF
CDR3 DNA: TGTGCCAGCAGTTTAGGGGGCAGGGAAGCTTTCTTT

D gene: -
V gene: TRBV5-1
clone size: -
J gene: TRBJ1-6
CDR3 protein: CASSPSGSPLHF
CDR3 DNA: TGCGCCAGCAGCCCTTCAGGGTCACCCCTCCACTTT

D gene: TRBD2
V gene: TRBV5-1
clone size: -
J gene: TRBJ2-1
CDR3 protein: CASSSSGLVSNEQFF
CDR3 DNA: TGCGCCAGCAGCTCCTCGGGACTAGTAAGCAATGAGCAGTTCTTC

D gene: -
V gene: TRBV2
clone size: -
J gene: TRBJ2-3
CDR3 protein: CASSVDLSDTQYF
CDR3 DNA: TGTGCCAGCAGCGTCGACTTATCAGATACGCAGTATTTT

D gene: TRBD1
V gene: TRBV5-1
clone size: -
J gene: TRBJ2-3
CDR3 protein: CASSGSNRQGRSTDTQYF
CDR3 DNA: TGCGCCAGCAGCGGGTCTAATAGACAGGGCCGGAGCACAGATACGCAGTATTTT